Listed below are T cell receptor beta chains from one sample, sequenced in a study of post-analysis software for immune sequencing data. TCRdb fed the PCR reads into MiXCR, producing one record per CDR3 protein. The repertoire has fewer than 850,000 distinct CDR3 sequences, just under 30% of them found once; the top ten carry roughly 0.53%. Sequencing was performed on blood. The receptors were sampled from a girl aged 10-17 years with multiple sclerosis. Each CDR3 is given with its conserved first and last residue. D genes are given only for firm matches. Clone sizes are given selectively: once, few, many, or a class where the clone is expanded.

cdr3_aa: CASSLLNRGGSEAFF
cdr3_nt: TGTGCCAGCAGTTTACTTAACAGGGGCGGATCTGAAGCTTTCTTT
d_call: TRBD1
j_call: TRBJ1-1
clone_size: .
v_call: TRBV27

cdr3_aa: CSARRTSRQETQYF
cdr3_nt: TGCAGTGCTCGGAGGACTAGCCGGCAAGAGACCCAGTACTTC
d_call: TRBD2
j_call: TRBJ2-5
clone_size: few
v_call: TRBV20-1

cdr3_aa: CASSLASEWGKNIQYF
cdr3_nt: TGTGCCAGCAGCTTGGCGAGCGAATGGGGCAAAAACATTCAGTACTTC
d_call: .
j_call: TRBJ2-4
clone_size: .
v_call: TRBV5-6

cdr3_aa: CSAPRTYEQYF
cdr3_nt: TGCAGTGCTCCCAGGACCTACGAGCAGTACTTC
d_call: .
j_call: TRBJ2-7
clone_size: few
v_call: TRBV20-1

cdr3_aa: CASSFDRWPSEKLFF
cdr3_nt: TGTGCCAGCAGCTTCGACCGATGGCCCTCTGAAAAACTGTTTTTT
d_call: .
j_call: TRBJ1-4
clone_size: few
v_call: TRBV5-6

cdr3_aa: CSASRQGYYGYTF
cdr3_nt: TGCAGTGCTAGTAGGCAGGGTTACTATGGCTACACCTTC
d_call: .
j_call: TRBJ1-2
clone_size: few
v_call: TRBV20-1

cdr3_aa: CASSRDLAGSYEQYF
cdr3_nt: TGCGCCAGCAGCCGAGACCTAGCGGGGAGCTACGAGCAGTACTTC
d_call: TRBD2
j_call: TRBJ2-7
clone_size: few
v_call: TRBV4-3

cdr3_aa: CASSYEGYYEQYF
cdr3_nt: TGTGCCAGCAGTTACGAAGGGTACTACGAGCAGTACTTC
d_call: .
j_call: TRBJ2-7
clone_size: few
v_call: TRBV6-6

cdr3_aa: CSARTSGDPVKTQYF
cdr3_nt: TGCAGTGCTAGGACTAGCGGCGACCCAGTAAAGACCCAGTACTTC
d_call: TRBD2
j_call: TRBJ2-5
clone_size: few
v_call: TRBV20-1

cdr3_aa: CASRPWGGTRTNKQETQYF
cdr3_nt: TGTGCCAGCAGGCCGTGGGGCGGGACACGGACTAATAAGCAAGAGACCCAGTACTTC
d_call: .
j_call: TRBJ2-5
clone_size: many
v_call: TRBV7-9

cdr3_aa: CAGTNGANVLTF
cdr3_nt: TGTGCCGGGACAAACGGGGCCAACGTCCTGACTTTC
d_call: .
j_call: TRBJ2-6
clone_size: few
v_call: TRBV6-1

cdr3_aa: CASSVETGWETQYF
cdr3_nt: TGTGCCAGCAGCGTAGAAACAGGGTGGGAGACCCAGTACTTC
d_call: .
j_call: TRBJ2-5
clone_size: .
v_call: TRBV9

cdr3_aa: CASSPTQTGGNEQFF
cdr3_nt: TGTGCCAGCTCACCGACACAAACAGGGGGCAATGAGCAGTTCTTC
d_call: TRBD1
j_call: TRBJ2-1
clone_size: .
v_call: TRBV18

cdr3_aa: CASSDMGTGTDTQYF
cdr3_nt: TGTGCCAGCAGTGATATGGGGACTGGGACAGATACGCAGTATTTT
d_call: .
j_call: TRBJ2-3
clone_size: .
v_call: TRBV25-1

cdr3_aa: CASSLGGDGQPQHF
cdr3_nt: TGTGCCAGCAGCCTGGGGGGGGACGGTCAGCCCCAGCATTTT
d_call: .
j_call: TRBJ1-5
clone_size: .
v_call: TRBV3-1

cdr3_aa: CSAPGHAGETQYF
cdr3_nt: TGCAGTGCCCCGGGACATGCTGGGGAGACCCAGTACTTC
d_call: .
j_call: TRBJ2-5
clone_size: .
v_call: TRBV20-1

cdr3_aa: CASSLEGHPGPAQETQYF
cdr3_nt: TGCGCCAGCAGCTTGGAAGGACACCCGGGACCAGCACAAGAGACCCAGTACTTC
d_call: .
j_call: TRBJ2-5
clone_size: .
v_call: TRBV5-1

cdr3_aa: CASRGLAGVADEQYF
cdr3_nt: TGTGCCAGCAGGGGACTAGCGGGAGTCGCCGACGAGCAGTACTTC
d_call: TRBD2
j_call: TRBJ2-7
clone_size: .
v_call: TRBV2